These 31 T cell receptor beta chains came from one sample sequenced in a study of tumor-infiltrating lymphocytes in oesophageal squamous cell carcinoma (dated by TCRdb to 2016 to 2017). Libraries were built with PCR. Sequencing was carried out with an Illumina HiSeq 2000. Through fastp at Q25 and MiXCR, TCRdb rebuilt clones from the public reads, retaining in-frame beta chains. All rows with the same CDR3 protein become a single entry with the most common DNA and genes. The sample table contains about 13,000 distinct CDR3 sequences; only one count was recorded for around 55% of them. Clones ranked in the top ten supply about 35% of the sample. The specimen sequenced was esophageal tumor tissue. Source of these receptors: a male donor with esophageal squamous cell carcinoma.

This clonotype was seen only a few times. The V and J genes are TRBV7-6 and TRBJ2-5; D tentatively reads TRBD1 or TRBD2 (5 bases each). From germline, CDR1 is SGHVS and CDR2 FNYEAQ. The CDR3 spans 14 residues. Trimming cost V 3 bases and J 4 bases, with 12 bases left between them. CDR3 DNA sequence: TGTGCCAGCAGCTTGTCCGGGACGTTAGAGACCCAGTACTTC. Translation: CASSLSGTLETQYF. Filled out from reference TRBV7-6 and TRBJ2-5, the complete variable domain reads GAGVSQSPRYKVTKRGQDVALRCDPISGHVSLYWYRQALGQGPEFLTYFNYEAQQDKSGLPNDRFSAERPEGSISTLTIQRTEQRDSAMYRCASSLSGTLETQYFGPGTRLLVL.

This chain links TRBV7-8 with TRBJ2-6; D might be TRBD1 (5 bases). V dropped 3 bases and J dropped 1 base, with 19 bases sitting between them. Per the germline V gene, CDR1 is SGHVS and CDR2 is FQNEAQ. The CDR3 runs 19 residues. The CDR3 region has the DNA TGTGCCAGCAGCTTGGGGCGCCAGGTCGCTTTGTCTGGGGCCAACGTCCTGACTTTC. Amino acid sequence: CASSLGRQVALSGANVLTF.

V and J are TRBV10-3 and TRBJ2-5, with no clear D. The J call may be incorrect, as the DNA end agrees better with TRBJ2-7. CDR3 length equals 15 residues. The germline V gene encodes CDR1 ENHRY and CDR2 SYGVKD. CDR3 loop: CAISDPGRSSYEQYF. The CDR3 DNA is TGTGCCATCAGTGACCCCGGACGGTCCTCCTACGAGCAGTACTTC.

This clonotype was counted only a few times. The CDR3 region has the DNA TGTGCCAGCAGCTTAAGGGGAGGACTAGCGGACCTTTACGAGCAGTACTTC. Protein sequence: CASSLRGGLADLYEQYF. The J gene is TRBJ2-5, the V gene TRBV7-6; TRBD2 matches 10 bases. The J call is in doubt because the DNA end fits TRBJ2-7 better. CDR1 is SGHVS and CDR2 is FNYEAQ in the germline V gene. The CDR3 sequence is 17 residues long.

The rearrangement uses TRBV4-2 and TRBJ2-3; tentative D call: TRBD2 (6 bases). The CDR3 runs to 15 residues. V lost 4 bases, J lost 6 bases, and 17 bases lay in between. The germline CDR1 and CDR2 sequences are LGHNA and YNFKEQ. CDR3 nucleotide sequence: TGTGCCAGCAGCCTGCCGGGAGTCCTTATTGATACGCAGTATTTT. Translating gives CASSLPGVLIDTQYF.

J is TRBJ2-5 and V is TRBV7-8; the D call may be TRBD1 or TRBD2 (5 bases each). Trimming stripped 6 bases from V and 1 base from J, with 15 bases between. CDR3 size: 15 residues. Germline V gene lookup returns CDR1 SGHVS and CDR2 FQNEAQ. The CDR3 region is CASRKGTVIQETQYF. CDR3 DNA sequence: TGTGCCAGCAGAAAAGGGACGGTCATCCAAGAGACCCAGTACTTC.

CDR3 DNA: TGTGCCAGCAGCTCTCCGTTAGGGACGCAGTATTTT. It is translated as CASSSPLGTQYF. The gene calls are TRBV7-3 and TRBJ2-3; D ambiguous. CDR3 size: 12 residues. Germline V CDR1 and CDR2: SGHTA, FQGTGA. The ends were cut back, 4 bases at V and 9 bases at J, with 11 bases in the middle.

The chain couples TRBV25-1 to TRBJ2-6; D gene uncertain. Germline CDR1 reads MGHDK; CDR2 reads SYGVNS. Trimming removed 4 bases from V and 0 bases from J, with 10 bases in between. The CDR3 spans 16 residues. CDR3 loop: CASSGKACSGANVLTF. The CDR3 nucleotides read TGTGCCAGCAGTGGAAAGGCATGCTCTGGGGCCAACGTCCTGACTTTC.

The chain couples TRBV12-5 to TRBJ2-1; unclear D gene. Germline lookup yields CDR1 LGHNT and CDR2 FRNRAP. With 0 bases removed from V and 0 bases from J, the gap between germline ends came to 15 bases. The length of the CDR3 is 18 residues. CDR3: CASGLVRSGTNSYNEQFF. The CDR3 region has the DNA TGTGCTAGTGGTTTGGTACGGTCTGGCACCAACTCCTACAATGAGCAGTTCTTC.

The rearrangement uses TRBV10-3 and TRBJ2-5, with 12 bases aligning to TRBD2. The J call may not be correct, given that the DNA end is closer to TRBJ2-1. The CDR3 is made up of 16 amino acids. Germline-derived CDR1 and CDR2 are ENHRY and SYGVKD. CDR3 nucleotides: TGTGCCATCAGTTTAGGGACTAGCGGGCGAGACAATGAGCAGTTCTTC. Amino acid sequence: CAISLGTSGRDNEQFF.

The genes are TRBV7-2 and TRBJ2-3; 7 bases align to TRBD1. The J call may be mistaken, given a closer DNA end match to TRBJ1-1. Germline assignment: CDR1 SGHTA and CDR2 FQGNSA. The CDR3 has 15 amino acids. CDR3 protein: CASSANRGGGTEAFF. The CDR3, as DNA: TGTGCCAGCAGCGCGAACAGGGGAGGGGGGACTGAAGCTTTCTTT.

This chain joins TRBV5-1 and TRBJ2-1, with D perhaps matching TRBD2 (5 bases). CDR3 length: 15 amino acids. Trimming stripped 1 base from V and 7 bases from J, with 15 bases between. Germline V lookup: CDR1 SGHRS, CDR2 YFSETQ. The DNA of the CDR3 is TGCGCCAGCAGCTTGACCCTAGCTGAAGCGAATGAGCAGTTCTTC. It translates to CASSLTLAEANEQFF. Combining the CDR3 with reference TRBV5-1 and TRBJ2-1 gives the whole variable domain KAGVTQTPRYLIKTRGQQVTLSCSPISGHRSVSWYQQTPGQGLQFLFEYFSETQRNKGNFPGRFSGRQFSNSRSEMNVSTLELGDSALYLCASSLTLAEANEQFFGPGTRLTVL.

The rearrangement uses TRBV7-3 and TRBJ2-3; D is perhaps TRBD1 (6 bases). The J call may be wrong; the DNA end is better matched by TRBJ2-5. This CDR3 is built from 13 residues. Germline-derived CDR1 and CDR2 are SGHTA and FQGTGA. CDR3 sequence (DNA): TGTGCCAGCAGCTTCGTGGGGGCGGAGACCCAGTACTTC. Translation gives CASSFVGAETQYF.

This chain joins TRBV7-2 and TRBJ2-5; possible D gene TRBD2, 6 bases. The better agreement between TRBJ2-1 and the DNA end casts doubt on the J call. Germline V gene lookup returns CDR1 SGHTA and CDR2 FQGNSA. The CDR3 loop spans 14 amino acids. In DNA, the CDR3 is TGTGCCAGCAGCTTAGCGGCGGGAACCCACGAGCAGTTCTTC. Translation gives CASSLAAGTHEQFF.

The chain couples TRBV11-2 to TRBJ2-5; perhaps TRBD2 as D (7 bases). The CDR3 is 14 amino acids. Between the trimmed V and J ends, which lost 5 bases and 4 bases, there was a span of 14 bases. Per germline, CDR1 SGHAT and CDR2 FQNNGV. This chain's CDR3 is CASSHTGGRETQYF. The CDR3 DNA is TGTGCCAGCAGCCATACCGGGGGGCGAGAGACCCAGTACTTC.

In nucleotides, the CDR3 is TGTGCCAGCAGCTTAGCCGGCTATGGCTACACCTTC. This sequence encodes CASSLAGYGYTF. This chain links TRBV7-6 with TRBJ1-2; D not certain. V was pared by 0 bases and J by 4 bases, with 3 bases between. There are 12 residues in the CDR3. The V gene's germline CDR1 is SGHVS and CDR2 FNYEAQ.

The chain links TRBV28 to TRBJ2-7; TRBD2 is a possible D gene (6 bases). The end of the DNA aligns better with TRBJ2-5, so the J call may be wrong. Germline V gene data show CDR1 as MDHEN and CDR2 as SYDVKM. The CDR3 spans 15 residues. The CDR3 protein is CASSFETGVRETQYF. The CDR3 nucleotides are TGTGCCAGCAGTTTTGAGACGGGGGTTCGTGAGACCCAGTACTTC.

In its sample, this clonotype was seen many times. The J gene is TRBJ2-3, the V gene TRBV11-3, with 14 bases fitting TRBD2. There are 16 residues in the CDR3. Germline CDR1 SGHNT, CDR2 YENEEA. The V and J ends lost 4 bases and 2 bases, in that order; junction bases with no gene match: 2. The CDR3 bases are TGTGCCAGCAGCTCGGGACTAGCGGGAGTCACAGATACGCAGTATTTT. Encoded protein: CASSSGLAGVTDTQYF.

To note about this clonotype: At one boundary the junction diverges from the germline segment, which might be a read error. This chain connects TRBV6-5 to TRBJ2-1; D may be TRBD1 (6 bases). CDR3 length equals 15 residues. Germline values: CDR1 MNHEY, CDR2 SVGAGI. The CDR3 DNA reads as TGCGCCAGCGCGAGAACCAATACAGGGTACAATGAGCAGTTCTTC. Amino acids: CASARTNTGYNEQFF.

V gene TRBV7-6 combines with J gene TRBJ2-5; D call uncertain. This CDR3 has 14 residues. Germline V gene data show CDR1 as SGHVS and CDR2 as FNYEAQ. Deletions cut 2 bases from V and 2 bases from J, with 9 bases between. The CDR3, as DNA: TGTGCCAGCAGCTTAAGTTTGGGGCAAGAGACCCAGTACTTC. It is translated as CASSLSLGQETQYF.

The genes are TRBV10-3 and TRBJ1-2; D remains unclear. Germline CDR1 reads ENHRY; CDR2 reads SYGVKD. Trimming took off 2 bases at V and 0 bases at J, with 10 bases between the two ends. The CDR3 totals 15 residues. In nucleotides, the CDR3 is TGTGCCATCAGTGAGACCCAAGGAACTAACTATGGCTACACCTTC. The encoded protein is CAISETQGTNYGYTF.

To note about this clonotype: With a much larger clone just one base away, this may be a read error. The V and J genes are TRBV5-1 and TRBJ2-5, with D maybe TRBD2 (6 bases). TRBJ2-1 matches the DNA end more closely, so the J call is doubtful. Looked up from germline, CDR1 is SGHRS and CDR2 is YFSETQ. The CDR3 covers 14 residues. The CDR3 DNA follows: TGCGCCAGCAGCCCCGGGGGAAGCTCCTACGAGCAGTTCTTC. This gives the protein CASSPGGSSYEQFF.

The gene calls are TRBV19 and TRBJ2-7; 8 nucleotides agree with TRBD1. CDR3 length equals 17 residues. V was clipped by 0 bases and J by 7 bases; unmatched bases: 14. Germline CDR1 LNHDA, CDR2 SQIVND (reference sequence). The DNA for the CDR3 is TGTGCCAGTAGTATAGAAGCAGGGGGCCATACCTACAATGAGCAGTACTTC. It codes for CASSIEAGGHTYNEQYF.

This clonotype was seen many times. The CDR3, as DNA: TGTGCCAGCAGTCTGGGGACTAGCGGGAGCACAGATACGCAGTATTTT. It translates to CASSLGTSGSTDTQYF. This chain joins TRBV6-1 and TRBJ2-3; 12 nucleotides align to TRBD2. The CDR3 length is 16 residues. With 5 bases clipped from V and 0 bases from J, the junction kept 3 bases outside the gene matches. Per germline, CDR1 MNHNS and CDR2 SASEGT.

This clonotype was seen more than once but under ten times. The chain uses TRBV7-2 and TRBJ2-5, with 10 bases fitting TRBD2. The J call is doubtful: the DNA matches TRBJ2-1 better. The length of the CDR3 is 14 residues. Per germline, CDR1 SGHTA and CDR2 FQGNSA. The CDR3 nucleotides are TGTGCCAGCAGCTTACTAGCGGGAGTGGGTGAGCAGTTCTTC. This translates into CASSLLAGVGEQFF.

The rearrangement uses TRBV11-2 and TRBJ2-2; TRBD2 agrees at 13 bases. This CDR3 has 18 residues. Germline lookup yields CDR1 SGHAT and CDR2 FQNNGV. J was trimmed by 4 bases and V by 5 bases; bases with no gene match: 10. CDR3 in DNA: TGTGCCAGCAGCATTACTAGCGGGAGGGCTTATAGCACCGGGGAGCTGTTTTTT. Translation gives CASSITSGRAYSTGELFF.

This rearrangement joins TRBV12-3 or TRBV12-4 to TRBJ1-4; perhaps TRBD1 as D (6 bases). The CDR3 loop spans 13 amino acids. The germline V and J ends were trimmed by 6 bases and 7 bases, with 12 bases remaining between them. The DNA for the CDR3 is TGTGCCAGCAGACAGGGCGGGTTTGAAAAACTGTTTTTT. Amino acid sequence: CASRQGGFEKLFF.

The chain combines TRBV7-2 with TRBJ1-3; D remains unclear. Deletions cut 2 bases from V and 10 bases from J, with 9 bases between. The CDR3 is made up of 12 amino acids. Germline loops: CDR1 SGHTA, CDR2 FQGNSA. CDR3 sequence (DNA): TGTGCCAGCAGCTTATCACCCGGTACCATATATTTT. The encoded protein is CASSLSPGTIYF.

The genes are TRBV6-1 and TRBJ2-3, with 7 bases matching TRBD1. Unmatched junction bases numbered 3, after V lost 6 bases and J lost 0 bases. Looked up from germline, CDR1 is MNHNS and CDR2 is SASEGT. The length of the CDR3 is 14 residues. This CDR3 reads CASRTGASTDTQYF. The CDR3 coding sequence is TGTGCCAGCAGAACAGGGGCCAGCACAGATACGCAGTATTTT.

CDR3 amino acids: CASSLSLSGKGNEQFF. CDR3 coding DNA: TGTGCCAGCAGTCTTAGCCTTTCAGGGAAGGGCAATGAGCAGTTCTTC. The chain has TRBV12-3 or TRBV12-4 and TRBJ2-1, with D possibly matching TRBD1 (5 bases). Trimming took off 5 bases at V and 6 bases at J, with 20 bases between the two ends. The CDR3 runs 16 residues.

CDR3 DNA: TGTGCCAGCAGCCCCGGACAGGGCAACACAGATACGCAGTATTTT. This encodes CASSPGQGNTDTQYF. The V gene is TRBV7-3, the J gene TRBJ2-3, with 8 bases matching TRBD1. The ends lost 5 bases at V and 2 bases at J; junction bases unmatched: 6. The CDR3 runs 15 residues. Germline CDR1 SGHTA, CDR2 FQGTGA.